Listed below are T cell receptor beta chains from one sample, sequenced in a study of T cell repertoires in cytomegalovirus infection. In TCRdb, the reads were re-called with MiXCR into one record per CDR3 protein. This sample carries some 680,000 distinct CDR3 sequences, approximately 34% of them seen once, and the ten largest clones take 2.5% to 3%. The sequenced sample consisted of PBMCs. All receptors derive from a human donor in good health (CMV status not recorded). Some clones in this sample may be carry-over from other donors' samples. Each CDR3 is given with its conserved first and last residue. The D gene is left open where the match is weak. The listing skips clone size in some rows; elsewhere it reads once, few, many or a size class.

j_gene | v_gene | abundance | d_gene | CDR3nt | CDR3aa
TRBJ1-6 | TRBV12-3/TRBV12-4 | NA | NA | TGTGCCAGCAGCTGGGCACAGGGACCCCTCCACTTT | CASSWAQGPLHF
TRBJ2-7 | TRBV2 | NA | NA | TGTGCCAGCAGTGTGACCGTCTCCTACGAGCAGTACTTC | CASSVTVSYEQYF
TRBJ1-4 | TRBV7-9 | NA | TRBD1 | TGTGCCAGCAGCTTAAAAGAAGGACAGGCGAATGAAAAACTGTTTTTT | CASSLKEGQANEKLFF
TRBJ1-2 | TRBV29-1 | many | NA | TGCAGCGTCTCTATAGGGGCTTTAGATGGCTACACCTTC | CSVSIGALDGYTF
TRBJ1-5 | TRBV19 | few | NA | TGTGCCAGTAGTAGAGGGGATCCTCGGCAGCATTTT | CASSRGDPRQHF
TRBJ2-5 | TRBV28 | few | TRBD2 | TGTGCCAGCAGTTCGACCTCAAGCGGGAGGGCCAATCGGGAGACCCAGTACTTC | CASSSTSSGRANRETQYF
TRBJ1-1 | TRBV2 | NA | NA | TGTGCCAGCAGCAAAGACAGAACCAACACTGAAGCTTTCTTT | CASSKDRTNTEAFF
TRBJ1-2 | TRBV5-1 | few | TRBD1 | TGCGCCAGCAGCCCGAGACAGGGGGACGGCTACACCTTC | CASSPRQGDGYTF
TRBJ2-1 | TRBV19 | NA | NA | TGTGCCAGTAGTATAGTGGTAGCGTCCATTCATGAGCAGTTCTTC | CASSIVVASIHEQFF
TRBJ1-2 | TRBV12-3/TRBV12-4 | NA | NA | TGTGCCAGCAACCCTACGGGTGCTCATGGCTACACCTTC | CASNPTGAHGYTF
TRBJ2-7 | TRBV7-9 | few | TRBD1 | TGTGCCAGCAGCATACCTCGGGACAGGGGTGTATACGAGCAGTACTTC | CASSIPRDRGVYEQYF
TRBJ2-4 | TRBV6-2/TRBV6-3 | few | NA | TGTGCCAGCAGTCCAGGGGTAGTTGCCAAAAACATTCAGTACTTC | CASSPGVVAKNIQYF
TRBJ1-2 | TRBV10-3 | NA | NA | TGTGCCATCAGTGCTGAGAAGGGTCACGGCTACACCTTC | CAISAEKGHGYTF
TRBJ2-5 | TRBV2 | NA | TRBD1 | TGTGCCAGCAAGAGGGGGCTAGAGACCCAGTACTTC | CASKRGLETQYF
TRBJ1-6 | TRBV12-3/TRBV12-4 | NA | TRBD1 | TGTGCCAGCAGTAGACCCGTGACAGGGTTCCAATTT | CASSRPVTGFQF
TRBJ1-1 | TRBV6-6 | NA | NA | TGTGCCAGCAGACAACGGGGAGCCGAGAACACTGAAGCTTTCTTT | CASRQRGAENTEAFF
TRBJ2-1 | TRBV7-6 | many | TRBD2 | TGTGCCAGCAGCTTAACTCCGACTAGCGGCTCCTACAATGAGCAGTTCTTC | CASSLTPTSGSYNEQFF
TRBJ2-2 | TRBV24-1 | NA | NA | TGTGCCACCAGTCGAACAGGGTCCACCGGGGAGCTGTTTTTT | CATSRTGSTGELFF
TRBJ2-1 | TRBV5-1 | NA | TRBD1 | TGCGCCAGCAGCCTCGACAGGGGGGCCGGCAATGAGCAGTTCTTC | CASSLDRGAGNEQFF
TRBJ1-1 | TRBV28 | NA | TRBD1 | TGTGCCAGCAGTCCCCAGGGGGACACTGAATATTTCTTT | CASSPQGDTEYFF
TRBJ1-4 | TRBV28 | NA | TRBD1 | TGTGCCAGCAGTTTATCGGGACAGGGCTCAGGGAATTATTTTTTT | CASSLSGQGSGNYFF
TRBJ1-2 | TRBV12-3/TRBV12-4 | NA | NA | TGTGCCAGCAGTAGCAAGCTAGGGTATGGCTACACCTTC | CASSSKLGYGYTF
TRBJ2-1 | TRBV12-3/TRBV12-4 | NA | NA | TGTGCCAGCAGTTTACTAGCGCCGAGCTACGAGCAGTTCTTC | CASSLLAPSYEQFF
TRBJ1-2 | TRBV5-1 | NA | TRBD1 | TGCGCCAGCAGCTCGACAGGGGAATACAACTATGGCTCCACCTTC | CASSSTGEYNYGSTF
TRBJ1-6 | TRBV7-4 | NA | NA | TGTGCCAGCAGCTTGGAGGGATCGGATTCACCCCTCCACTTT | CASSLEGSDSPLHF
TRBJ2-3 | TRBV7-6 | NA | TRBD2 | TGTGCCAGCAGCTTAATATCCTCAGCGGGGGGGCCAGATACGCAGTGTTTT | CASSLISSAGGPDTQCF
TRBJ1-1 | TRBV4-1 | NA | NA | TGCGCCAGCAGCCAAGATACGGTGAACACTGAAGCTTTCTTT | CASSQDTVNTEAFF
TRBJ2-6 | TRBV5-1 | many | NA | TGCGCCAGCAGCTTGCAACCCAGCTCTGGGGCCAACGTCCTGACTTTC | CASSLQPSSGANVLTF
TRBJ2-7 | TRBV5-1 | NA | TRBD2 | TGCGCCAGCAGCGGGCAAGCGGGAGATGTGCAGTACTTC | CASSGQAGDVQYF
TRBJ2-3 | TRBV19 | NA | NA | TGTGCCAGTAGTATTTACGCAGATACGCAGTATTTT | CASSIYADTQYF
TRBJ2-1 | TRBV12-3/TRBV12-4 | NA | NA | TGTGCCAGCAGTCGATCCTTGGGCAATGAGCAGTTCTTC | CASSRSLGNEQFF
TRBJ2-5 | TRBV27 | few | NA | TGTGCCAGCAGTTATCTAGCAAGTGGGAAAGAGACCCAGTACTTC | CASSYLASGKETQYF
TRBJ2-5 | TRBV7-9 | NA | NA | TGTGCCAGCAGCCGGCACAACCTCCAGCGGACGACCGGGGAGACCCAGTACTTC | CASSRHNLQRTTGETQYF
TRBJ2-5 | TRBV7-2 | few | NA | TGTGCCAGCAGCTTAACCTATCAAGAGACCCAGTACTTC | CASSLTYQETQYF
TRBJ2-7 | TRBV19 | few | NA | TGTGCCAGTAGTGCAGGGTTAGGCTACGAGCAGTACTTC | CASSAGLGYEQYF
TRBJ1-2 | TRBV6-1 | few | TRBD1 | TGTGCCAGCAGGAAAATCCGGGACAGCTATGGCTACACCTTC | CASRKIRDSYGYTF
TRBJ1-1 | TRBV28 | few | NA | TGTGCCAGCAGTTTAGGGGTGGGGGACATTGAAGCTTTCTTT | CASSLGVGDIEAFF
TRBJ2-1 | TRBV7-2 | NA | TRBD1 | TGTGCCAGCAGGCTGATGGACAGGGGGCACAATGAGCAGTTCTTC | CASRLMDRGHNEQFF
TRBJ2-7 | TRBV5-1 | NA | NA | TGCGCCAGCAGGATAGCGGCCTCCTACGAGCAGTACTTC | CASRIAASYEQYF
TRBJ2-7 | TRBV5-1 | NA | NA | TGCGCCAGCGGGGGGGACAGTTCCTACGAGCAGTACTTC | CASGGDSSYEQYF
TRBJ1-5 | TRBV20-1 | NA | NA | TGCAGTGCTAACTCCTACACTACGGGCGGAGGATATAGCAATCAGCCCCAGCATTTT | CSANSYTTGGGYSNQPQHF
TRBJ1-1 | TRBV6-1 | few | TRBD1 | TGTGCCAGTACAAGGACAGGGGGCTTTACTGAAGCTTTCTTT | CASTRTGGFTEAFF
TRBJ2-7 | TRBV28 | NA | NA | TGTGCCAGCAGTGCGACCGTCGCTAACGAGCAGTACTTC | CASSATVANEQYF
TRBJ1-4 | TRBV28 | NA | NA | TGTGCCAGCAGTTTATTGGGGTATGGGGAAAAACTGTTTTTT | CASSLLGYGEKLFF
TRBJ2-3 | TRBV7-3 | NA | NA | TGTGCCACCCAGGATACTAGCACAGATACGCAGTATTTT | CATQDTSTDTQYF
TRBJ1-5 | TRBV7-9 | few | NA | TGTGCCAGCAGCTCCCAAGACAGTAGCAATCAGCCCCAGCATTTT | CASSSQDSSNQPQHF
TRBJ2-5 | TRBV29-1 | NA | TRBD1 | TGCAGCGTTCCACTATACCGGGACAGGGTGGAGACCCAGTACTTC | CSVPLYRDRVETQYF
TRBJ2-3 | TRBV7-6 | few | NA | TGTGCCAGCAGCTTAGTGGCGGGAGATACGCAGTATTTT | CASSLVAGDTQYF
TRBJ2-1 | TRBV6-4 | few | NA | TGTGCCAGCAGTCGGAATAGCGGTAATAGCAATGAGCAGTTCTTC | CASSRNSGNSNEQFF
TRBJ2-7 | TRBV28 | NA | TRBD2 | TGTGCCAGCACTGCTAGCGGGAGAGGTGAGCAGTACTTC | CASTASGRGEQYF
TRBJ2-2 | TRBV5-4 | NA | NA | TGTGCCAGCAGCTCGGGTCTCCAGGAGCTGTTTTTT | CASSSGLQELFF
TRBJ2-3 | TRBV7-8 | NA | NA | TGTGCCAGCAGCCCCTATAAAGATACGCAGTATTTT | CASSPYKDTQYF
TRBJ1-3 | TRBV10-3 | few | NA | TGTGCCATCAGGAGGACAGTCGACTCTGGAAACACCATATATTTT | CAIRRTVDSGNTIYF
TRBJ1-6 | TRBV7-2 | NA | NA | TGTGACAGCAGCTTAGTTGGGACTGCGAATTCACCCCTCCACTTT | CDSSLVGTANSPLHF